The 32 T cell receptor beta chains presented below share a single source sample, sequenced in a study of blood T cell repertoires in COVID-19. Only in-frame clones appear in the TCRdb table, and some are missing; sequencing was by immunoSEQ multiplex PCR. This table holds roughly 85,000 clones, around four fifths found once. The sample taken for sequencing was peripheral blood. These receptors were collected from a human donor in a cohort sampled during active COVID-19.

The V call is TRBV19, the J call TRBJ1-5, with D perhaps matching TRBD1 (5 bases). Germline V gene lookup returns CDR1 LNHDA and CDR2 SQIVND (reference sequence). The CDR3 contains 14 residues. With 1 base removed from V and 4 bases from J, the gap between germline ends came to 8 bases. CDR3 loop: CASSIGAGNQPQHF. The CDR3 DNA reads TGTGCCAGTAGTATAGGTGCAGGGAATCAGCCCCAGCATTTT.

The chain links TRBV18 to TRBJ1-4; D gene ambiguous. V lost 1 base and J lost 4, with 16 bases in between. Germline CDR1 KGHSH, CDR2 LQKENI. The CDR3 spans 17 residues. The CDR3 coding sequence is TGTGCCAGCTCACCACTACGCGCCTGGAGGGATAATGAAAAACTGTTTTTT. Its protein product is CASSPLRAWRDNEKLFF.

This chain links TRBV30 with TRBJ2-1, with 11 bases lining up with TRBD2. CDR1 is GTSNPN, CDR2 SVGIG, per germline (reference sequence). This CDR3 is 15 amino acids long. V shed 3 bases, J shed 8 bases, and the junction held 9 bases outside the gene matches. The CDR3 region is CAWSRRSGGGDEQFF. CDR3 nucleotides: TGTGCCTGGAGCAGGCGTAGCGGGGGGGGTGATGAGCAGTTCTTC. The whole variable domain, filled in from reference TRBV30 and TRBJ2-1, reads SQTIHQWPATLVQPVGSPLSLECTVEGTSNPNLYWYRQAAGRGLQLLFYSVGIGQISSEVPQNLSASRPQDRQFILSSKKLLLSDSGFYLCAWSRRSGGGDEQFFGPGTRLTVL.

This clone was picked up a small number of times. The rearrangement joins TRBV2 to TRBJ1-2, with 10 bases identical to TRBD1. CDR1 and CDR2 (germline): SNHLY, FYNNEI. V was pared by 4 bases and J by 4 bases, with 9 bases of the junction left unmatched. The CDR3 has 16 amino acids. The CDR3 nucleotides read TGTGCCAGCAGTGGGGGGTCCCGGGACAGGGGCTATGGCTACACCTTC. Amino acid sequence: CASSGGSRDRGYGYTF.

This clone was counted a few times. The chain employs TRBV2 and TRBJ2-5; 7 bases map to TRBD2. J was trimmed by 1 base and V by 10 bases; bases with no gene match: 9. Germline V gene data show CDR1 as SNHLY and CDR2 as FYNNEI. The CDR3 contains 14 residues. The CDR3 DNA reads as TGTGCCACCCGGTGGGGGGGGAGCCAAGAGACCCAGTACTTC. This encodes CATRWGGSQETQYF.

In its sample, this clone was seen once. The DNA of the CDR3 is TGTGCCAGCAGTGGTACCTTCCCCCTAGCGGGGGCCGGGGAGCTGTTTTTT. It specifies CASSGTFPLAGAGELFF. The J gene is TRBJ2-2, the V gene TRBV2; TRBD2 matches at 10 bases. CDR3 size: 17 residues. The V gene end was trimmed by 4 bases and the J gene end by 6 bases; junction bases not matched to a gene: 11. CDR1 SNHLY and CDR2 FYNNEI come from the germline V gene.

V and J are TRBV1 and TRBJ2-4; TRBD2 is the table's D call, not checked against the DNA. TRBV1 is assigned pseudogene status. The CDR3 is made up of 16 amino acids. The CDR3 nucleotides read TGCACCAGCAGTCGGGTCTTCATTCGGGCCAAAAACATTCAGTACTTC. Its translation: CTSSRVFIRAKNIQYF.

Here the CDR3 DNA reads TGTGCCAGCAGTTACTACTCAGGGGAAGCTTTCTTT. It translates to CASSYYSGEAFF. V is TRBV6-2 or TRBV6-3 and J is TRBJ1-1; perhaps TRBD1 as D (5 bases). Germline CDR1 is MNHEY and CDR2 is SVGEGT. Trimming pared 1 base from V and 8 bases from J, leaving 8 bases between. There are 12 residues in the CDR3.

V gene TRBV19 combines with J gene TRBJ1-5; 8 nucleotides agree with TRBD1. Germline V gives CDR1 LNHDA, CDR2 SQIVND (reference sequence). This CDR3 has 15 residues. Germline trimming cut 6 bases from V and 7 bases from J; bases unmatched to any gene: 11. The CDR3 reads CASRWTGRGRQPQHF. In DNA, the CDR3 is TGTGCCAGTAGATGGACAGGGAGGGGCAGACAGCCCCAGCATTTT.

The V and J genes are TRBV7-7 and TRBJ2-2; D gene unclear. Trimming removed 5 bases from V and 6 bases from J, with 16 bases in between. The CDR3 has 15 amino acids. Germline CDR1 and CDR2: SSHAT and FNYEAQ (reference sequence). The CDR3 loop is CASSPPREPPGELFF. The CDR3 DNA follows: TGTGCCAGCAGCCCCCCGCGAGAGCCGCCCGGGGAGCTGTTTTTT.

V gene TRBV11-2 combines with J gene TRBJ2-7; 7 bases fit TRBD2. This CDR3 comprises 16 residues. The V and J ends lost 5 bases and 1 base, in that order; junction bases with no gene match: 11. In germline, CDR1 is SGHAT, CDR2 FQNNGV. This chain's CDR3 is CASSTQVGLVSYEQYF. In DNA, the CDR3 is TGTGCCAGCAGCACACAAGTTGGACTAGTTTCCTACGAGCAGTACTTC.

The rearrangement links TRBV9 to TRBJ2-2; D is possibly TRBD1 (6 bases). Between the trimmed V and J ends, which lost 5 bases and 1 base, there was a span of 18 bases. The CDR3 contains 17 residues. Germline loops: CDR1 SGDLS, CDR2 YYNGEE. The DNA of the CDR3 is TGTGCCAGCAGTGCACAGACAGGAAGGGTGAACACCGGGGAGCTGTTTTTT. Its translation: CASSAQTGRVNTGELFF.

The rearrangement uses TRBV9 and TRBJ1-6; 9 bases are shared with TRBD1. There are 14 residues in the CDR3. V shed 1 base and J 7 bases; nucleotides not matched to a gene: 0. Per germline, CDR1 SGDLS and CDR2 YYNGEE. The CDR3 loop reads CASSVTGGNSPLHF. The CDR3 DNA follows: TGTGCCAGCAGCGTAACAGGGGGCAATTCACCCCTCCACTTT.

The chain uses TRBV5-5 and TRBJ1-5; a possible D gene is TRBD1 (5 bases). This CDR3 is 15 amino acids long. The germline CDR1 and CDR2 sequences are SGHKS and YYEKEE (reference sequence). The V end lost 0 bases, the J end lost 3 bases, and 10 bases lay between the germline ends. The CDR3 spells CASSLVGQANQPQHF. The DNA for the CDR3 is TGTGCCAGCAGCTTGGTGGGGCAGGCCAATCAGCCCCAGCATTTT.

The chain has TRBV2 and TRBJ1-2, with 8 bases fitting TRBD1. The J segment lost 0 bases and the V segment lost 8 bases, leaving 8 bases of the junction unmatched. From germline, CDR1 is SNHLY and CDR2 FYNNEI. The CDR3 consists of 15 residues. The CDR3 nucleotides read TGTGCCAGCCGATTTGGACAGGGAGCTAACTATGGCTACACCTTC. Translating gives CASRFGQGANYGYTF. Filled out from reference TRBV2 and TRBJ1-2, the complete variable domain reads EPEVTQTPSHQVTQMGQEVILRCVPISNHLYFYWYRQILGQKVEFLVSFYNNEISEKSEIFDDQFSVERPDGSNFTLKIRSTKLEDSAMYFCASRFGQGANYGYTFGSGTRLTVV.

CDR3 loop: CAWKRGLPNEKLFF. The CDR3 nucleotides are TGTGCCTGGAAGAGGGGGCTGCCTAATGAAAAACTGTTTTTT. The chain recombines TRBV30 with TRBJ1-4; 7 positions agree with TRBD1. V trimming: 4 bases; J trimming: 3 bases; junction bases outside the gene matches: 5. CDR3 length: 14 amino acids. Germline CDR1 GTSNPN, CDR2 SVGIG (reference sequence).

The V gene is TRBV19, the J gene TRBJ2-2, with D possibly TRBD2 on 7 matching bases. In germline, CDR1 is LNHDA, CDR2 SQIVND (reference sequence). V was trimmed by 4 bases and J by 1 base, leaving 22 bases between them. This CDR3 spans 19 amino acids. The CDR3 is CASSTPSLGASGNTGELFF. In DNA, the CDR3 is TGTGCCAGTAGTACCCCCTCACTGGGGGCTAGCGGGAACACCGGGGAGCTGTTTTTT.

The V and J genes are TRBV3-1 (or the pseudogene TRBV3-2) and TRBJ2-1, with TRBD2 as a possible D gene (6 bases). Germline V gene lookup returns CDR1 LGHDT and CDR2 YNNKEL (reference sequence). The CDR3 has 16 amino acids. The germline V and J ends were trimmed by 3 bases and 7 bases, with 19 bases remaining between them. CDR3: CASSHPGDSRNNEQFF. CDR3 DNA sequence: TGTGCCAGCAGCCACCCTGGGGACTCGCGGAATAATGAGCAGTTCTTC.

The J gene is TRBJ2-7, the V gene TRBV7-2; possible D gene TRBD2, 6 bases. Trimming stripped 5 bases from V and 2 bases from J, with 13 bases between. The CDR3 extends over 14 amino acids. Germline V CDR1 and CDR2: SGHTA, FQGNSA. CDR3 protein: CASSPGTFAYEQYF. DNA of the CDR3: TGTGCCAGCAGCCCCGGGACTTTTGCCTACGAGCAGTACTTC. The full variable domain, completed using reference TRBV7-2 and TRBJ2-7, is GAGVSQSPSNKVTEKGKDVELRCDPISGHTALYWYRQSLGQGLEFLIYFQGNSAPDKSGLPSDRFSAERTGGSVSTLTIQRTQQEDSAVYLCASSPGTFAYEQYFGPGTRLTVT.

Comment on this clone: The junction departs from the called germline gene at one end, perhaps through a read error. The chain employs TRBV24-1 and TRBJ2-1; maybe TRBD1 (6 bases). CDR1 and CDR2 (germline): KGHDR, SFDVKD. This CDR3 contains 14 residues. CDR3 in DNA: TGTGCCACCAGTGATTTCGGACAGCACAAAGAGCAGTTCTTC. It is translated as CATSDFGQHKEQFF.

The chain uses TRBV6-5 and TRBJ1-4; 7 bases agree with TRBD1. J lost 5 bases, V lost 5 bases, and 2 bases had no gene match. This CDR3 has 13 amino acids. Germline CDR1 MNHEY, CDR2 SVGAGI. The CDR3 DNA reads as TGTGCCAGCAGTCGGGGACAGAATGAAAAACTGTTTTTT. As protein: CASSRGQNEKLFF.

DNA for the CDR3: TGTGCCAGCAGCTTTCTAGCGGGGGGAGGCACCGGGGAGCTGTTTTTT. It yields the protein CASSFLAGGGTGELFF. The chain uses TRBV11-2 and TRBJ2-2; TRBD2 matches 11 bases. After removal of 3 bases from V and 4 bases from J, the junction contained 4 bases not matched to a gene. Per germline, CDR1 SGHAT and CDR2 FQNNGV. The CDR3 contains 16 residues.

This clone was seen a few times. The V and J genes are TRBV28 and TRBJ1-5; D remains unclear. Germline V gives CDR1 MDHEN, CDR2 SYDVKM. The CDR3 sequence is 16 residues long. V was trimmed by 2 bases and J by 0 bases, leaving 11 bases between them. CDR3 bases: TGTGCCAGCAGTTTAAAGGGAGGGTATAGCAATCAGCCCCAGCATTTT. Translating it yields CASSLKGGYSNQPQHF.

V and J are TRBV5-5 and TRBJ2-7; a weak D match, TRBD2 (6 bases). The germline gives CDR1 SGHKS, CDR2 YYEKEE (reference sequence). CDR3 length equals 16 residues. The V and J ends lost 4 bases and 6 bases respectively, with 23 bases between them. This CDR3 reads CASSPAILGGVSEQYF. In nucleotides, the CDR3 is TGTGCCAGCAGCCCAGCCATTCTAGGAGGGGTATCCGAGCAGTACTTC.

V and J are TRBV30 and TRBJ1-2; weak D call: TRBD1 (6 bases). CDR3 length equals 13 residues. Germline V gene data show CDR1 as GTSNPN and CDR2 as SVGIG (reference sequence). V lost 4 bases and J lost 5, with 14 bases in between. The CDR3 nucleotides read TGTGCCTGGAATCTAAGACAGGAGTATGGCTACACCTTC. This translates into CAWNLRQEYGYTF.

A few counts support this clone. CDR3 region: CASSEEPREAFF. CDR3 bases: TGTGCCAGCAGTGAAGAACCCAGGGAAGCTTTCTTT. This chain links TRBV25-1 with TRBJ1-1; no definite D call. Germline lookup yields CDR1 MGHDK and CDR2 SYGVNS. The CDR3 has 12 residues. V lost 2 bases and J lost 8, with 9 bases in between. Full variable domain (outside the CDR3, taken from reference TRBV25-1 and TRBJ1-1): EADIYQTPRYLVIGTGKKITLECSQTMGHDKMYWYQQDPGMELHLIHYSYGVNSTEKGDLSSESTVSRIRTEHFPLTLESARPSHTSQYLCASSEEPREAFFGQGTRLTVV.

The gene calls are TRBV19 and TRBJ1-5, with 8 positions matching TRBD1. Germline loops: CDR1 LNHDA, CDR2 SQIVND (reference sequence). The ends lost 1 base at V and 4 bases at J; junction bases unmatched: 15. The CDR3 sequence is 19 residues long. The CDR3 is CASSIGRIRGREGNQPQHF. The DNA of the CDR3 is TGTGCCAGTAGTATAGGACGGATCAGGGGGCGGGAAGGGAATCAGCCCCAGCATTTT. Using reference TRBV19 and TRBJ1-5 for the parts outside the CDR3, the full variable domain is DGGITQSPKYLFRKEGQNVTLSCEQNLNHDAMYWYRQDPGQGLRLIYYSQIVNDFQKGDIAEGYSVSREKKESFPLTVTSAQKNPTAFYLCASSIGRIRGREGNQPQHFGDGTRLSIL.

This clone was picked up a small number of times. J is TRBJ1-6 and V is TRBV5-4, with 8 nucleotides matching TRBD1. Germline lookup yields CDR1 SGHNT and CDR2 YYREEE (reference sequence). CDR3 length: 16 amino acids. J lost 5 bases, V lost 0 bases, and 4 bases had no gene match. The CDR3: CASSLGQGYDNSPLHF. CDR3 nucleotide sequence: TGTGCCAGCAGCTTGGGACAGGGGTACGATAATTCACCCCTCCACTTT.

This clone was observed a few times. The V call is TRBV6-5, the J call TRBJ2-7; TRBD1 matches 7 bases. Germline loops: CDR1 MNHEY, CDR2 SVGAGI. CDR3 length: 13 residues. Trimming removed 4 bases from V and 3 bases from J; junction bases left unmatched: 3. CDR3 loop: CASSSGQLYEQYF. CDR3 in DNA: TGTGCCAGCAGTTCGGGACAGCTCTACGAGCAGTACTTC.

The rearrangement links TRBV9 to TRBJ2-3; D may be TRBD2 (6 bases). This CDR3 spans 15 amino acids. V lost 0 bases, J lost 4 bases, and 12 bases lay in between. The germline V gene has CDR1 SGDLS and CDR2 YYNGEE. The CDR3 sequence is CASSVVGREADTQYF. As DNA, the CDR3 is TGTGCCAGCAGCGTAGTAGGCAGGGAGGCAGATACGCAGTATTTT.

The CDR3 loop is CASSQPHLEGYTF. CDR3 in DNA: TGCGCCAGCAGCCAACCGCACTTGGAGGGCTACACCTTC. V usage is TRBV4-1 and J usage is TRBJ1-2; D remains unclear. Germline V lookup: CDR1 MGHRA, CDR2 YSYEKL. The CDR3 runs 13 residues. V gave up 2 bases and J gave up 8 bases, with 12 bases separating them.

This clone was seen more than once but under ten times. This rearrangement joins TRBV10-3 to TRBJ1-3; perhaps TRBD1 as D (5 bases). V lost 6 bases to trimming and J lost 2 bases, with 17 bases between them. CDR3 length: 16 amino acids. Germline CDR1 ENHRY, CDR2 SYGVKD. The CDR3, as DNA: TGTGCCATCAGGGCGGGACTTATGAAACCTGGAAACACCATATATTTT. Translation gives CAIRAGLMKPGNTIYF.